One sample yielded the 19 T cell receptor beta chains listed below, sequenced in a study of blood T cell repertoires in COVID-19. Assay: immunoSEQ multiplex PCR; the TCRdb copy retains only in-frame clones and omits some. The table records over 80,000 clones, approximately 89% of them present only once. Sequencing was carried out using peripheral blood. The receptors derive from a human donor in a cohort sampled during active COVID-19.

CDR3 bases: TGTGCCAGCATTATAGTAGCGGGACCTTACAATGAGCAGTTCTTC. It is translated as CASIIVAGPYNEQFF. V gene TRBV27 combines with J gene TRBJ2-1; TRBD2 aligns across 8 bases. The CDR3 has 15 residues. Unmatched junction bases numbered 9, after V lost 7 bases and J lost 4 bases. Germline-derived CDR1 and CDR2 are MNHEY and SMNVEV (reference sequence).

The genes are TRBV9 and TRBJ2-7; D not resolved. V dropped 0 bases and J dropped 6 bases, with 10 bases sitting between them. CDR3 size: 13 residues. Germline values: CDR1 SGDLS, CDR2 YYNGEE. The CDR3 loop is CASSVESKSEQYF. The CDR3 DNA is TGTGCCAGCAGCGTAGAGTCCAAGAGCGAGCAGTACTTC.

The CDR3 is CASAIYEGGVTGNIQYF. DNA of the CDR3: TGTGCTAGTGCTATTTACGAGGGAGGGGTGACGGGAAACATTCAGTACTTC. The J gene is TRBJ2-4, the V gene TRBV12-5, with TRBD2 matching over 7 bases. CDR1 and CDR2 from the germline V gene are LGHNT and FRNRAP. The trim removed 7 bases at V and 6 bases at J, leaving 18 bases unmatched. CDR3 length: 17 amino acids. Filled out from reference TRBV12-5 and TRBJ2-4, the complete variable domain reads DARVTQTPRHKVTEMGQEVTMRCQPILGHNTVFWYRQTMMQGLELLAYFRNRAPLDDSGMPKDRFSAEMPDATLATLKIQPSEPRDSAVYFCASAIYEGGVTGNIQYFGAGTRLSVL.

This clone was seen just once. This CDR3 reads CASSATENYEQYF. The DNA of the CDR3 is TGTGCCAGCAGCGCCACGGAGAACTACGAGCAGTACTTC. This chain links TRBV11-1 with TRBJ2-7; D is ambiguous. This CDR3 has 13 amino acids. Trimming cost V 5 bases and J 3 bases, with 11 bases left between them. Germline lookup yields CDR1 SGHAT and CDR2 FQDESV (reference sequence).

The CDR3 DNA is TGTGCCAGCAGCATTAGCGTATCCTACAATGAGCAGTTCTTC. Translating gives CASSISVSYNEQFF. This rearrangement joins TRBV7-9 to TRBJ2-1, with D perhaps matching TRBD2 (5 bases). The V gene's germline CDR1 is SEHNR and CDR2 FQNEAQ (reference sequence). V lost 5 bases and J 1 base, leaving 9 bases between the germline ends. The CDR3 runs to 14 residues.

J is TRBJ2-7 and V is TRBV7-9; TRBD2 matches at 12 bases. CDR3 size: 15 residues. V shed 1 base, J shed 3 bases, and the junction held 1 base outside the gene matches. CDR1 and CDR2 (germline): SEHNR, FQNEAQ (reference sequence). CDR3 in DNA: TGTGCCAGCAGCTTAGGGACTAGCGGGAACTACGAGCAGTACTTC. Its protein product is CASSLGTSGNYEQYF.

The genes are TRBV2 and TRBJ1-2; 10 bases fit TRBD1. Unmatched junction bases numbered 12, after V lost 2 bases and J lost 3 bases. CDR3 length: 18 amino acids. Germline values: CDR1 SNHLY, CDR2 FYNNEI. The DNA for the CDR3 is TGTGCCAGCAGTGAACGGGTCGGGACAGGGGTGCAGGACTATGGCTACACCTTC. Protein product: CASSERVGTGVQDYGYTF.

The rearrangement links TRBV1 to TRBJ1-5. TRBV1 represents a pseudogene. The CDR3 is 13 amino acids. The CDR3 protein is CTSTRLGGQPQHF. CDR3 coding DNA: TGCACCAGCACCCGGCTGGGAGGTCAGCCCCAGCATTTT.

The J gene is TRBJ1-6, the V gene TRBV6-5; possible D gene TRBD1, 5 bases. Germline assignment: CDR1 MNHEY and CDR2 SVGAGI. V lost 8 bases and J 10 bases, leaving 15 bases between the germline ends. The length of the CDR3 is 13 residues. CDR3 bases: TGTGCCAGCCGAACAGGAATATGGTCACCCCTCCACTTT. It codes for CASRTGIWSPLHF.

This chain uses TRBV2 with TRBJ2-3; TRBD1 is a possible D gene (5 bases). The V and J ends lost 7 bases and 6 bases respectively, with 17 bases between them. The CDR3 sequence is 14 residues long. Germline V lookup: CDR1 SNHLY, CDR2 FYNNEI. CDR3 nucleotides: TGTGCCAGCATCGTTGACAGATATGAGGATACGCAGTATTTT. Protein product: CASIVDRYEDTQYF.

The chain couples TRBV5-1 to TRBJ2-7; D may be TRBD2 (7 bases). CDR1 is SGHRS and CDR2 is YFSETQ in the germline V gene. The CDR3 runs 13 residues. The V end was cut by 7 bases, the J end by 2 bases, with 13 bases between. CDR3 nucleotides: TGCGCCAGCTGGGGGGGGGCACCCTACGAGCAGTACTTC. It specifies CASWGGAPYEQYF.

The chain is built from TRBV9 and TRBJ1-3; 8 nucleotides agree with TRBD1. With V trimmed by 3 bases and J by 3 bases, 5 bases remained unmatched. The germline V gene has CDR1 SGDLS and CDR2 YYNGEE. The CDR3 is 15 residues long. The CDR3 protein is CASSGTRGLGNTIYF. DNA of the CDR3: TGTGCCAGCAGCGGCACCAGGGGGCTTGGAAACACCATATATTTT.

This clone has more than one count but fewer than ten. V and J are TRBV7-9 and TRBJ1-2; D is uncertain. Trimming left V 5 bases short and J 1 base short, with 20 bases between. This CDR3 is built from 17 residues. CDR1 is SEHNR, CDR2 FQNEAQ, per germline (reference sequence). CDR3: CASSVRPDGRFNYGYTF. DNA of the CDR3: TGTGCCAGCAGCGTGCGACCGGACGGGAGGTTTAACTATGGCTACACCTTC.

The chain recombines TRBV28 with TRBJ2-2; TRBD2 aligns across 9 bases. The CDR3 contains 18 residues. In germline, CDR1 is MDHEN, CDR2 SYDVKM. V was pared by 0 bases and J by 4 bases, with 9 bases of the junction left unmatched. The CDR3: CASSLWRGLAGRTGELFF. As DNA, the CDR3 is TGTGCCAGCAGTTTATGGCGTGGGCTAGCGGGGCGCACCGGGGAGCTGTTTTTT.

The CDR3 bases are TGTGCCAGTAGAGGATGGGGGGGCAGTAGGGACACCATATATTTT. Translation: CASRGWGGSRDTIYF. The rearrangement uses TRBV19 and TRBJ1-3; a weak D match, TRBD1 (6 bases). Germline V gives CDR1 LNHDA, CDR2 SQIVND (reference sequence). The CDR3 covers 15 residues. V lost 6 bases and J lost 8, with 20 bases in between.

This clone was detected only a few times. The CDR3 DNA follows: TGTGCCAGCAGCCAAGAATCGACGGGCTATGGCTACACCTTC. Translated, it gives CASSQESTGYGYTF. This rearrangement joins TRBV4-2 to TRBJ1-2, with D uncertain. This CDR3 region has 14 residues. The germline V gene encodes CDR1 LGHNA and CDR2 YNFKEQ. V was pared by 0 bases and J by 4 bases, with 9 bases between.

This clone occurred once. CDR3 nucleotide sequence: TGCGCCAGCAGCCCGGGGACAGCCTATGGCTACACCTTC. It encodes CASSPGTAYGYTF. The genes are TRBV5-1 and TRBJ1-2; 7 positions match TRBD1. V lost 4 bases to trimming and J lost 4 bases; unmatched junction nucleotides: 4. Looked up from germline, CDR1 is SGHRS and CDR2 is YFSETQ. CDR3 length: 13 amino acids.

The CDR3 region is CASSYVGSYEQYF. CDR3 DNA sequence: TGCGCCAGCAGCTACGTCGGCTCCTACGAGCAGTACTTC. The chain employs TRBV5-1 and TRBJ2-7; unclear D gene. V shed 3 bases and J shed 0 bases, with 7 bases lying between them. The CDR3 sequence is 13 residues long. In germline, CDR1 is SGHRS, CDR2 YFSETQ.

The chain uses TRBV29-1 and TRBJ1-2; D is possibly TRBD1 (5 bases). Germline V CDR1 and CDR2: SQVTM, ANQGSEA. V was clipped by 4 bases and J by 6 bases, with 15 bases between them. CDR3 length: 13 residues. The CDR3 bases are TGCAGCGTTGCCTTCGGGTCAGGGCATGGCTACACCTTC. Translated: CSVAFGSGHGYTF.